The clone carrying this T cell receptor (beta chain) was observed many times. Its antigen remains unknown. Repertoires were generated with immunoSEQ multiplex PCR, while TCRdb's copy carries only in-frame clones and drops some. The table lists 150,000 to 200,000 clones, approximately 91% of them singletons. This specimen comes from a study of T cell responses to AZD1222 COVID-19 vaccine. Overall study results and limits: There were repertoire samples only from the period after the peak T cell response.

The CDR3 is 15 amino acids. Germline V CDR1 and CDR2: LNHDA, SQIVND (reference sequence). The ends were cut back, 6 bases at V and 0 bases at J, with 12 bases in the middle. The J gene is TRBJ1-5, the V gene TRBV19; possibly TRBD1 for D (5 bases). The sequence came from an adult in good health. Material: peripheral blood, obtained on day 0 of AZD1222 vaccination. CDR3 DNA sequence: TGTGCCAGTAGGAACCGCAGGGCTAGCAATCAGCCCCAGCATTTT. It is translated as CASRNRRASNQPQHF. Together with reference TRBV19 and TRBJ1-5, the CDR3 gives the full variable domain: DGGITQSPKYLFRKEGQNVTLSCEQNLNHDAMYWYRQDPGQGLRLIYYSQIVNDFQKGDIAEGYSVSREKKESFPLTVTSAQKNPTAFYLCASRNRRASNQPQHFGDGTRLSIL.